Sequencing of this T cell receptor (beta chain) was carried out in a study of blood T cell repertoires in COVID-19. Background on the study: From the United States, Italy and Spain came samples of acute and convalescent COVID-19. T cells, B-cell-depleted T cells, or PBMCs provided the cDNA or gDNA that served as material.

This clone was seen more than once but under ten times. Assay: immunoSEQ multiplex PCR; the TCRdb copy retains only in-frame clones and omits some. This table holds around 260,000 clones, roughly nine tenths found once. CDR1 SEHNR and CDR2 FQNEAQ come from the germline V gene (reference sequence). The V and J ends lost 5 bases and 7 bases, in that order; junction bases with no gene match: 9. CDR3 length equals 15 residues. J is TRBJ1-4 and V is TRBV7-9, with TRBD1 identical over 8 bases. The clonotype comes from a man aged 18 to 29 with active or convalescent COVID-19. The sequenced material came from peripheral blood. CDR3 sequence reads: CASSPGQGDSEKLFF. The CDR3 DNA sequence: TGTGCCAGCAGCCCCGGACAGGGAGATAGTGAAAAACTGTTTTTT.